The 27 T cell receptor beta chains listed next were all sequenced from one sample in a study of blood T cell repertoires in COVID-19 (TCRdb year 2020). The library was prepared using the immunoSEQ multiplex PCR assay. TCRdb provides this immuneACCESS table in a form limited to in-frame rearrangements. Some clones are lacking; in checked studies, under half of them reflect an unresolved V gene, and why the rest are absent is not known. In this sample the table shows about 250,000 clones, 65% to 90% of which occur a single time. About 8.2% of the sample lies in the top ten. Sequenced sample: PBMCs or T cells enriched from blood (not recorded which). These receptors all come from a woman aged 50 to 65 with acute COVID-19.

The chain uses TRBV12-3 or TRBV12-4 and TRBJ2-7; D is ambiguous. Trimming shortened V by 3 bases and J by 5 bases, and 5 bases separated the two germline ends. The CDR3 consists of 11 residues. The CDR3 DNA is TGTGCCAGCAGTTTTTACAACGAGCAGTACTTC. Translated: CASSFYNEQYF.

This chain's CDR3 is CATGTGGEEQYF. CDR3 in DNA: TGTGCCACTGGGACAGGGGGTGAAGAGCAGTACTTC. The chain has TRBV2 and TRBJ2-7; 11 bases line up with TRBD1. The CDR3 sequence is 12 residues long. CDR1 SNHLY and CDR2 FYNNEI come from the germline V gene. J gave up 7 bases and V 10 bases, and 6 bases lay outside the gene matches. The variable domain in full, with the rest retrieved from reference TRBV2 and TRBJ2-7, is EPEVTQTPSHQVTQMGQEVILRCVPISNHLYFYWYRQILGQKVEFLVSFYNNEISEKSEIFDDQFSVERPDGSNFTLKIRSTKLEDSAMYFCATGTGGEEQYFGPGTRLTVT.

The chain employs TRBV6-5 and TRBJ1-5, with 10 nucleotides matching TRBD1. The CDR3 totals 15 residues. The V segment lost 6 bases and the J segment 2 bases; nucleotides outside the gene matches: 4. CDR1 and CDR2 from the germline V gene are MNHEY and SVGAGI. The CDR3 protein is CASRGTGVGNQPQHF. The CDR3 region has the DNA TGTGCCAGCAGGGGGACAGGGGTCGGCAATCAGCCCCAGCATTTT.

This rearrangement joins TRBV5-5 to TRBJ1-4; 9 nucleotides line up with TRBD1. With 4 bases clipped from V and 12 bases from J, the junction kept 7 bases outside the gene matches. The CDR3 extends over 13 amino acids. The germline gives CDR1 SGHKS, CDR2 YYEKEE (reference sequence). In DNA form, the CDR3 reads TGTGCCAGCAGCCGGGACAGGGTTCGAGAACTGTTTTTT. This encodes CASSRDRVRELFF.

The gene calls are TRBV29-1 and TRBJ2-7, with D possibly matching TRBD2 (6 bases). The germline V gene encodes CDR1 SQVTM and CDR2 ANQGSEA. V lost 4 bases and J 2 bases, leaving 12 bases between the germline ends. CDR3 length: 13 amino acids. CDR3 loop: CSVVSGGTYEQYF. Written as DNA, the CDR3 is TGCAGCGTTGTCTCTGGGGGGACCTACGAGCAGTACTTC.

The chain has TRBV23-1 and TRBJ2-1; 9 bases line up with TRBD1. TRBV23-1 is known as an ORF, though its function is uncertain. The CDR3 runs 19 residues. Trimming removed 3 bases from V and 9 bases from J; junction bases left unmatched: 21. The chain's CDR3 is CASSHQPRDQTGGKGEQFF. CDR3 bases: TGCGCCAGCAGTCACCAACCACGCGATCAGACAGGGGGAAAGGGTGAGCAGTTCTTC.

This chain connects TRBV2 to TRBJ2-1, with D perhaps TRBD2 (6 bases). Trimming removed 0 bases at V and 7 bases at J, with 10 bases between. The CDR3 has 14 amino acids. Germline assignment: CDR1 SNHLY and CDR2 FYNNEI. The CDR3 spells CASSEALGGNEQFF. As DNA, the CDR3 is TGTGCCAGCAGTGAAGCGCTCGGGGGAAATGAGCAGTTCTTC.

This sequence joins TRBV2 and TRBJ2-3, with 10 bases matching TRBD2. The CDR3 is 16 residues long. The germline V gene has CDR1 SNHLY and CDR2 FYNNEI. The J segment lost 0 bases and the V segment lost 4 bases, leaving 4 bases of the junction unmatched. The CDR3 loop is CASSGGSGGSTDTQYF. The CDR3 coding sequence is TGTGCCAGCAGTGGTGGTAGCGGGGGGAGCACAGATACGCAGTATTTT.

V is TRBV11-2 and J is TRBJ1-2; D is ambiguous. The germline V gene has CDR1 SGHAT and CDR2 FQNNGV. V lost 2 bases to trimming and J lost 9 bases, with 16 bases between them. The CDR3 is 14 residues long. The CDR3, as DNA: TGTGCCAGCAGCTTATCCCGGGCAGAGCGGCGCTACACCTTC. This codes for CASSLSRAERRYTF.

This clone is a singleton in its sample. The chain joins TRBV7-9 to TRBJ1-1, with D possibly matching TRBD1 (5 bases). CDR3 size: 13 residues. Trimming took 5 bases from V and 7 from J, leaving 14 bases between them. Germline-derived CDR1 and CDR2 are SEHNR and FQNEAQ (reference sequence). The CDR3 loop reads CASSPPTDSEAFF. CDR3 nucleotides: TGTGCCAGCAGCCCCCCCACCGACAGTGAAGCTTTCTTT.

This sequence joins TRBV7-2 and TRBJ2-3, with a possible D match to TRBD1 (5 bases). The CDR3 extends over 14 amino acids. Germline CDR1 reads SGHTA; CDR2 reads FQGNSA. Trimming left V 2 bases short and J 5 bases short, with 11 bases between. Written as DNA, the CDR3 is TGTGCCAGCAGCTTACGCGATAGGGGAGATACGCAGTATTTT. Its protein product is CASSLRDRGDTQYF.

About this clone: This sample also contains other DNA sequences that code for the same CDR3. The chain links TRBV7-2 to TRBJ1-5, with D maybe TRBD1 (5 bases). Germline CDR1 and CDR2: SGHTA and FQGNSA. V dropped 3 bases and J dropped 1 base, with 10 bases sitting between them. This CDR3 is built from 15 residues. The CDR3 sequence: CASSFQGGSNQPQHF. As DNA, the CDR3 is TGTGCCAGCAGCTTTCAGGGTGGAAGCAATCAGCCCCAGCATTTT. Filled out from reference TRBV7-2 and TRBJ1-5, the complete variable domain reads GAGVSQSPSNKVTEKGKDVELRCDPISGHTALYWYRQSLGQGLEFLIYFQGNSAPDKSGLPSDRFSAERTGGSVSTLTIQRTQQEDSAVYLCASSFQGGSNQPQHFGDGTRLSIL.

This clone was seen only once. This chain's CDR3 is CASSPPGARPEYYGYTF. The CDR3 DNA reads TGTGCCAGCTCACCACCGGGAGCCCGACCGGAGTATTATGGCTACACCTTC. This chain links TRBV18 with TRBJ1-2; the D is unclear. The V gene's germline CDR1 is KGHSH and CDR2 LQKENI. Trimming stripped 0 bases from V and 5 bases from J, with 19 bases between. The CDR3 contains 17 residues.

V gene TRBV5-1 combines with J gene TRBJ1-2; a possible D gene is TRBD1 (6 bases). Germline CDR1 is SGHRS and CDR2 is YFSETQ. The CDR3 is 14 residues long. Trimming shortened V by 4 bases and J by 2 bases, and 12 bases separated the two germline ends. The CDR3 coding sequence is TGCGCCAGCAGCCAGGGGCCGGTAAACTATGGCTACACCTTC. It yields the protein CASSQGPVNYGYTF.

The J gene is TRBJ1-1, the V gene TRBV18; 7 bases agree with TRBD1. J lost 4 bases, V lost 3 bases, and 17 bases had no gene match. CDR1 and CDR2 (germline): KGHSH, LQKENI. This CDR3 has 18 residues. CDR3 nucleotide sequence: TGTGCCAGCTCACCTGTGGAAATCGGACAGGCGGGAGGCACTGAAGCTTTCTTT. As protein: CASSPVEIGQAGGTEAFF.

This clone was counted a single time. The V gene is TRBV3-1 (or the pseudogene TRBV3-2), the J gene TRBJ2-5; the match to TRBD2 covers 9 bases. The germline gives CDR1 LGHDT, CDR2 YNNKEL (reference sequence). J lost 3 bases, V lost 3 bases, and 14 bases had no gene match. This CDR3 comprises 18 residues. In nucleotides, the CDR3 is TGTGCCAGCAGCCATCCTCTCGGACTAGCGAAGGGGGAAGAGACCCAGTACTTC. It yields the protein CASSHPLGLAKGEETQYF.

The chain employs TRBV19 and TRBJ1-1; 8 bases fit TRBD1. V shed 6 bases, J shed 2 bases, and the junction held 5 bases outside the gene matches. CDR1 is LNHDA, CDR2 SQIVND, per germline (reference sequence). The CDR3 is 14 amino acids. CDR3 sequence (DNA): TGTGCCAGTAGGGGGGACAGGAAAAACACTGAAGCTTTCTTT. It is translated as CASRGDRKNTEAFF.

The chain couples TRBV6-7 to TRBJ1-6; D remains ambiguous. TRBV6-7 is marked as an open reading frame, function uncertain. The CDR3 runs 19 residues. V was pared by 4 bases and J by 7 bases, with 26 bases between. CDR3 residues: CASSSAIPARLTENSPLHF. The CDR3 region has the DNA TGTGCCAGCAGTTCGGCGATCCCGGCGAGGTTAACGGAAAATTCACCCCTCCACTTT.

Note on this clone: A much larger clone lies a single base off, so this may be a read error. The gene calls are TRBV7-6 and TRBJ1-1, with TRBD1 as a possible D gene (5 bases). The CDR3 sequence is 13 residues long. V was cut by 5 bases and J by 1 base, with 8 bases left in between. Germline V gene sequence: CDR1 SGHVS, CDR2 FNYEAQ. In DNA form, the CDR3 reads TGTGCCAGCAGCCCGCAGGGGAACACTGAAGCTTTCTTT. It translates to CASSPQGNTEAFF.

On this clone: Other DNA variants within this sample encode the same CDR3. The rearrangement uses TRBV5-4 and TRBJ2-7; 9 bases are a match to TRBD1. The CDR3 length is 14 residues. The junction had 3 bases not matched to a gene; V was cut back by 2 bases and J by 3 bases. The germline V gene has CDR1 SGHNT and CDR2 YYREEE (reference sequence). DNA of the CDR3: TGTGCCAGCAGCTTACCGGGACAGGGCTACGAGCAGTACTTC. Amino acid sequence: CASSLPGQGYEQYF.

This CDR3 is CASSSPVGVAFF. Here the CDR3 DNA reads TGTGCCAGCAGTTCCCCAGTTGGTGTAGCTTTCTTT. This chain connects TRBV12-3 or TRBV12-4 to TRBJ1-1; no reliable D call. V was trimmed by 4 bases and J by 10 bases, leaving 13 bases between them. The CDR3 sequence is 12 residues long.

CDR3 coding DNA: TGTGCCAGCAGCCTTCTCCGGGACAGGGTACCCCCCCGGGACACCGGGGAGCTGTTTTTT. It translates to CASSLLRDRVPPRDTGELFF. The rearrangement links TRBV7-3 to TRBJ2-2, with 9 bases matching TRBD1. Trimming removed 5 bases from V and 3 bases from J; junction bases left unmatched: 19. Germline CDR1 and CDR2: SGHTA and FQGTGA. The CDR3 totals 20 residues.

The chain couples TRBV30 to TRBJ1-2; perhaps TRBD1 as D (6 bases). Per germline, CDR1 GTSNPN and CDR2 SVGIG (reference sequence). This CDR3 is built from 11 residues. With 5 bases removed from V and 5 bases from J, the gap between germline ends came to 9 bases. Here the CDR3 reads CAWGQTYGYTF. Here the CDR3 DNA reads TGTGCCTGGGGACAGACTTATGGCTACACCTTC.

The chain carries TRBV7-2 and TRBJ1-3; the match to TRBD1 covers 8 bases. V gave up 7 bases and J gave up 0 bases; unmatched junction bases: 8. The CDR3 length is 16 residues. Germline values: CDR1 SGHTA, CDR2 FQGNSA. The CDR3 DNA reads as TGTGCCAGCACCCGTGGACAGGGTGGCTCTGGAAACACCATATATTTT. Amino acids: CASTRGQGGSGNTIYF.

Ten or more counts support this clone. The rearrangement joins TRBV14 to TRBJ2-7; 10 bases match TRBD2. V shed 1 base and J 3 bases; nucleotides not matched to a gene: 9. CDR1 and CDR2 (germline): SGHDN, FVKESK. This CDR3 has 17 amino acids. CDR3 sequence (DNA): TGTGCCAGCAGCCAAGGGATTTTAGCGGGGGGTAACTACGAGCAGTACTTC. This translates into CASSQGILAGGNYEQYF.

The chain uses TRBV25-1 and TRBJ2-1; 15 bases fit TRBD2. The CDR3 runs to 16 residues. Germline assignment: CDR1 MGHDK and CDR2 SYGVNS. The V segment lost 5 bases and the J segment 7 bases; nucleotides outside the gene matches: 6. The chain's CDR3 is CASSLRGLAGGNEQFF. The DNA of the CDR3 is TGTGCCAGCAGTCTTCGGGGACTAGCGGGGGGAAATGAGCAGTTCTTC. The full variable domain, completed using reference TRBV25-1 and TRBJ2-1, is EADIYQTPRYLVIGTGKKITLECSQTMGHDKMYWYQQDPGMELHLIHYSYGVNSTEKGDLSSESTVSRIRTEHFPLTLESARPSHTSQYLCASSLRGLAGGNEQFFGPGTRLTVL.

This chain connects TRBV5-1 to TRBJ2-2, with 9 positions matching TRBD2. The J segment lost 5 bases and the V segment lost 7 bases, leaving 3 bases of the junction unmatched. This CDR3 comprises 13 residues. The germline V gene encodes CDR1 SGHRS and CDR2 YFSETQ. The CDR3 loop is CASGTSRTGELFF. The CDR3, as DNA: TGCGCCAGCGGGACTAGCAGGACCGGGGAGCTGTTTTTT.